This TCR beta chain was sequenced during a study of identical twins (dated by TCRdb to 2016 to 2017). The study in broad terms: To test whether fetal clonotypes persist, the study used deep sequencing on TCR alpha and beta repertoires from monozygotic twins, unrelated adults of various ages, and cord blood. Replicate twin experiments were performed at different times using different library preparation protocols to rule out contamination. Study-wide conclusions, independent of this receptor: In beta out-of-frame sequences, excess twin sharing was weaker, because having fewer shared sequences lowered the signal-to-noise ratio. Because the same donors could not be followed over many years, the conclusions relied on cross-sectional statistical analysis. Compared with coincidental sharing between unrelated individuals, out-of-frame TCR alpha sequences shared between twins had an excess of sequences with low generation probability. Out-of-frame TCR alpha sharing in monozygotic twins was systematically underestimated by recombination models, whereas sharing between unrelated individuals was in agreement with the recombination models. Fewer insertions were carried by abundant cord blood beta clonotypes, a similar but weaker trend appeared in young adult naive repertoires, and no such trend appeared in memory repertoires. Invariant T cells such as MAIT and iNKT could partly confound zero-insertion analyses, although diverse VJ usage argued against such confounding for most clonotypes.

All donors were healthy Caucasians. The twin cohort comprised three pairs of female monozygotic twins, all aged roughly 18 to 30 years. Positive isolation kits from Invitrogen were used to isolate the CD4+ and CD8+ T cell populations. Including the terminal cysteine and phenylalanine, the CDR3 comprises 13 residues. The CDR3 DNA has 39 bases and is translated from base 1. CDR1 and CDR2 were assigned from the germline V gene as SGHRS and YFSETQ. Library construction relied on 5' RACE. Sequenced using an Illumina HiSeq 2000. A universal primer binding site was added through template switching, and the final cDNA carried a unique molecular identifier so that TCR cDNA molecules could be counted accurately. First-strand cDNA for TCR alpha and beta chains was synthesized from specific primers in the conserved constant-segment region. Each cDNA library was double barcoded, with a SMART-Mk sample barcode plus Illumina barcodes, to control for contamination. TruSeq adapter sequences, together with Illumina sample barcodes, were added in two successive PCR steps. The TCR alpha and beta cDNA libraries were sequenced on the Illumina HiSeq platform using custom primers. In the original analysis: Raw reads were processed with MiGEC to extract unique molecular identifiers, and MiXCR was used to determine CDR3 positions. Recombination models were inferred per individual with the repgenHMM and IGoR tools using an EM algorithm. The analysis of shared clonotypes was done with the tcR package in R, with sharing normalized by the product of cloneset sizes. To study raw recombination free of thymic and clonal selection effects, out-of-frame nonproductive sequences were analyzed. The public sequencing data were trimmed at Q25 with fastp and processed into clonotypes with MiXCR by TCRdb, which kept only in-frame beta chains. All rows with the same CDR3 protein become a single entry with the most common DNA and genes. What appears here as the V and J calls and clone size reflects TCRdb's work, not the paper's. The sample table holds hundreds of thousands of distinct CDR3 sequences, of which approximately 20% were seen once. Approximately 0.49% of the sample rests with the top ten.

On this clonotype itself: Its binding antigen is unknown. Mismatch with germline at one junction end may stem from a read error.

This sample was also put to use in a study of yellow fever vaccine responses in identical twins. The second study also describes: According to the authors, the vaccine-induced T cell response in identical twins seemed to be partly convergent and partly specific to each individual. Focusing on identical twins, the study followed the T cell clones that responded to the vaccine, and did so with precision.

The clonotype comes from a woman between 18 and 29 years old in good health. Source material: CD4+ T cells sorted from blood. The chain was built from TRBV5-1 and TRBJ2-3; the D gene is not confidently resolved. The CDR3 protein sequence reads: CSSSLLGTDTQYF. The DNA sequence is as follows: TGCTCCAGCAGCTTGCTGGGCACAGATACGCAGTATTTT.